These 21 T cell receptor beta chains were all obtained from the same sample, sequenced in a study of blood T cell repertoires in COVID-19. The assay was immunoSEQ multiplex PCR, and TCRdb's table has in-frame clones only and misses some. The table records under 300,000 clones, over 70% of them present only once. The sample taken for sequencing was PBMCs or T cells enriched from blood (not recorded which). Every receptor here comes from a woman between 40 and 55 years old who had been exposed to COVID-19.

The chain couples TRBV7-2 to TRBJ1-2; TRBD1 agrees at 9 bases. V trimming: 4 bases; J trimming: 7 bases; junction bases outside the gene matches: 7. The CDR3 is 14 amino acids. Germline V gene sequence: CDR1 SGHTA, CDR2 FQGNSA. The CDR3 DNA reads as TGTGCCAGCAGCTCTTCCGGACAGGGGCTTGGCTACACCTTC. It encodes CASSSSGQGLGYTF.

The J gene is TRBJ2-7, the V gene TRBV10-3, with TRBD1 matching over 9 bases. CDR3 length: 15 amino acids. V trimming: 10 bases; J trimming: 4 bases; junction bases outside the gene matches: 14. Germline lookup yields CDR1 ENHRY and CDR2 SYGVKD. The CDR3 loop is CATNPGTGFFYEQYV. The CDR3 DNA reads TGTGCCACCAACCCCGGGACAGGGTTTTTTTACGAGCAGTACGTC.

The CDR3 coding sequence is TGTGCCATCAGTGAGTCCAGAGGGAGACCTAACGAGCAGTACGTC. Amino acid sequence: CAISESRGRPNEQYV. J is TRBJ2-7 and V is TRBV10-3, with a tentative D call TRBD2 (5 bases). This CDR3 spans 15 amino acids. From germline, CDR1 is ENHRY and CDR2 SYGVKD. V lost 0 bases to trimming and J lost 5 bases, with 14 bases between them.

In DNA, the CDR3 is TGCGCCAGCAGCCAAGGGACTAGCGGCAGAGAGACCCAGTACTTC. This sequence encodes CASSQGTSGRETQYF. The chain uses TRBV5-1 and TRBJ2-5, with 11 nucleotides matching TRBD2. Germline V gives CDR1 SGHRS, CDR2 YFSETQ. J was trimmed by 4 bases and V by 4 bases; bases with no gene match: 6. This CDR3 comprises 15 residues.

CDR3 protein: CATSEGQYSNQPQHF. The CDR3, as DNA: TGTGCCACCAGTGAGGGACAGTATAGCAATCAGCCCCAGCATTTT. The rearrangement joins TRBV24-1 to TRBJ1-5; 7 bases fit TRBD1. CDR1 KGHDR and CDR2 SFDVKD come from the germline V gene. J gave up 0 bases and V 4 bases, and 2 bases lay outside the gene matches. The CDR3 is 15 residues long.

This clone is a singleton in its sample. The CDR3 region has the DNA TGTGCCAGCAGCTTAGACCAGGGCGGACAGGGTGGAATAGATACGCAGTATTTT. This encodes CASSLDQGGQGGIDTQYF. The chain has TRBV11-2 and TRBJ2-3; 8 positions match TRBD1. Germline-derived CDR1 and CDR2 are SGHAT and FQNNGV. The CDR3 sequence is 18 residues long. Losses at the gene ends were 0 bases for V and 5 bases for J; bases not matched to a gene: 13.

This clone is a singleton in its sample. The chain uses TRBV7-2 and TRBJ1-3; tentatively, D is TRBD1 (5 bases). The CDR3 covers 16 residues. Germline assignment: CDR1 SGHTA and CDR2 FQGNSA. V gave up 5 bases and J gave up 2 bases, with 16 bases separating them. The DNA for the CDR3 is TGTGCCAGCAGCCCGAGGCAGCCAGGGACTGGAAACACCATATATTTT. Translating gives CASSPRQPGTGNTIYF.

The CDR3 here is CSVETGTGNTEAFF. DNA of the CDR3: TGCAGCGTTGAAACCGGGACAGGTAACACTGAAGCTTTCTTT. The chain carries TRBV29-1 and TRBJ1-1; 8 nucleotides agree with TRBD1. The CDR3 is made up of 14 amino acids. Germline trimming cut 2 bases from V and 2 bases from J; bases unmatched to any gene: 4. CDR1 and CDR2 (germline): SQVTM, ANQGSEA.

This sequence joins TRBV4-2 and TRBJ2-5, with TRBD2 matching over 10 bases. Germline CDR1 and CDR2: LGHNA and YNFKEQ. V was pared by 0 bases and J by 1 base, with 5 bases of the junction left unmatched. The CDR3 is made up of 17 amino acids. CDR3 amino acids: CASSQEASGSSQETQYF. The CDR3 DNA is TGTGCCAGCAGCCAAGAGGCTAGCGGGAGCTCCCAAGAGACCCAGTACTTC.

This chain joins TRBV5-6 and TRBJ2-7; TRBD1 might be the D (5 bases). V lost 0 bases and J 5 bases, leaving 9 bases between the germline ends. CDR1 is SGHDT, CDR2 YYEEEE, per germline. The CDR3 is 13 residues long. In DNA form, the CDR3 reads TGTGCCAGCAGCTTGGGAGGACACAACGAGCAGTACGTC. Translating it yields CASSLGGHNEQYV.

The sample holds many counts of this clone. The CDR3 region is CASSLGGTGNTIYF. The CDR3 nucleotides read TGTGCCAGCTCACTAGGGGGTACTGGAAACACCATATATTTT. The rearrangement links TRBV18 to TRBJ1-3; perhaps TRBD1 as D (6 bases). The length of the CDR3 is 14 residues. Per germline, CDR1 KGHSH and CDR2 LQKENI. Deletions cut 4 bases from V and 2 bases from J, with 9 bases between.

The rearrangement links TRBV12-5 to TRBJ2-1; weak D call: TRBD2 (5 bases). Trimming left V 2 bases short and J 10 bases short, with 24 bases between. The CDR3 loop spans 17 amino acids. Germline V gives CDR1 LGHNT, CDR2 FRNRAP. Here the CDR3 reads CASGLTRRAPVENEQFF. DNA for the CDR3: TGTGCTAGTGGTTTGACTAGAAGAGCGCCCGTAGAGAACGAGCAGTTCTTC.

The chain has TRBV4-1 and TRBJ2-5; TRBD2 aligns across 8 bases. The CDR3 totals 13 residues. J was trimmed by 4 bases and V by 4 bases; bases with no gene match: 2. Germline assignment: CDR1 MGHRA and CDR2 YSYEKL. CDR3 in amino acids: CASSLGTRETQYF. As DNA, the CDR3 is TGCGCCAGCAGCCTTGGGACTAGAGAGACCCAGTACTTC.

The chain recombines TRBV7-2 with TRBJ2-1; TRBD2 aligns across 11 bases. Trimming took 2 bases from V and 4 from J; bases not matched to a gene: 4. The V gene's germline CDR1 is SGHTA and CDR2 FQGNSA. CDR3 length: 16 residues. CDR3 in amino acids: CASSLRSSGGYNEQFF. DNA of the CDR3: TGTGCCAGCAGCTTAAGGTCTAGCGGGGGGTACAATGAGCAGTTCTTC. Using reference TRBV7-2 and TRBJ2-1 for the parts outside the CDR3, the full variable domain is GAGVSQSPSNKVTEKGKDVELRCDPISGHTALYWYRQSLGQGLEFLIYFQGNSAPDKSGLPSDRFSAERTGGSVSTLTIQRTQQEDSAVYLCASSLRSSGGYNEQFFGPGTRLTVL.

The chain employs TRBV7-9 and TRBJ1-2; D might be TRBD1 (6 bases). From germline, CDR1 is SEHNR and CDR2 FQNEAQ (reference sequence). Trimming stripped 0 bases from V and 4 bases from J, with 12 bases between. The CDR3 has 15 residues. The CDR3 loop reads CASSLAGGQSYGYTF. For the CDR3, the DNA is TGTGCCAGCAGCTTAGCCGGGGGGCAGAGCTATGGCTACACCTTC.

Regarding this clone: Its ends do not fully match the called genes, so a read error is possible. The V gene is TRBV13, the J gene TRBJ1-3; a weak D match, TRBD1 (5 bases). Germline CDR1 is PRHDT and CDR2 is FYEKMQ (reference sequence). This CDR3 spans 14 amino acids. CDR3 sequence: CASTLTGSGNTIYF. The DNA for the CDR3 is TGTGCCAGCACCTTAACAGGCTCTGGAAACACCATATATTTT.

With respect to this clone: The junction departs from germline at one end; a sequencing error may be responsible. The chain couples TRBV5-1 to TRBJ1-3, with D perhaps matching TRBD1 (6 bases). Germline V lookup: CDR1 SGHRS, CDR2 YFSETQ. The CDR3 length is 16 residues. The CDR3 DNA is TGTGCCAGCAGCACCGACAGGACGAGATCTGGAAACACCATATATTTT. The encoded protein is CASSTDRTRSGNTIYF.

The chain uses TRBV7-2 and TRBJ2-5; the D gene is possibly TRBD1 (6 bases). The V end lost 5 bases, the J end lost 6 bases, and 22 bases lay between the germline ends. This CDR3 contains 16 residues. Germline V gene lookup returns CDR1 SGHTA and CDR2 FQGNSA. The CDR3, as DNA: TGTGCCAGCAGCCCGCACCTACAGGGTGGAGAACAGACCCAGTACTTC. It yields the protein CASSPHLQGGEQTQYF.

V usage is TRBV5-1 and J usage is TRBJ2-7; unclear D gene. The CDR3 totals 18 residues. Germline CDR1 is SGHRS and CDR2 is YFSETQ. V gave up 4 bases and J gave up 0 bases, with 23 bases separating them. CDR3 coding DNA: TGCGCCAGCAGCAGCTCGGCGACGGGTAGGCCCTTCTCCTACGAGCAGTACTTC. Translation: CASSSSATGRPFSYEQYF.

The gene calls are TRBV3-1 (or the pseudogene TRBV3-2) and TRBJ2-1; 7 bases fit TRBD2. Trimming cost V 5 bases and J 4 bases; bases outside gene matches: 11. This CDR3 spans 16 amino acids. Germline-derived CDR1 and CDR2 are LGHDT and YNNKEL (reference sequence). CDR3 amino acids: CASSSAQRGFYNEQFF. CDR3 in DNA: TGTGCCAGCAGCTCGGCCCAGCGGGGATTTTACAATGAGCAGTTCTTC.

The V call is TRBV6-5, the J call TRBJ2-3, with D tentatively TRBD1 (5 bases). CDR1 is MNHEY and CDR2 is SVGAGI in the germline V gene. The CDR3 runs to 14 residues. V shed 6 bases and J shed 0 bases, with 10 bases lying between them. This CDR3 reads CASSPAGSTDTQYF. The CDR3 nucleotides read TGTGCCAGCAGCCCAGCAGGGAGCACAGATACGCAGTATTTT.